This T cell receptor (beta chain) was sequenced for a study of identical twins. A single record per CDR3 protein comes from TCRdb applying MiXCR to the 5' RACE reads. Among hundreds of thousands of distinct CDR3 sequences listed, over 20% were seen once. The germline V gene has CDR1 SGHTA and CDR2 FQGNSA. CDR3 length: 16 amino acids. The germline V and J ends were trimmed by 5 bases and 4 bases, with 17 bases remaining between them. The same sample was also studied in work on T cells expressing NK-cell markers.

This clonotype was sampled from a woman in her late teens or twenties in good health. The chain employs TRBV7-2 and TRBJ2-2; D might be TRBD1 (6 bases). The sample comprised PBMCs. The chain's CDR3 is CASSPRRNRATGELFF. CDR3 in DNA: TGTGCCAGCAGCCCGCGCCGGAACAGGGCCACCGGGGAGCTGTTTTTT.